One and the same sample provided the 4 T cell receptor beta chains below, sequenced in a study of T cells after yellow fever vaccination. TCRdb recomputed calls from the 5' RACE reads with MiXCR, one row per CDR3 protein. The data hold hundreds of thousands of distinct CDR3 sequences, with about 12% observed a single time. The sample in question was PBMCs, obtained on the day of the yellow fever booster vaccination. The receptors shown here come from a young man who received the YFV17D yellow fever vaccine.

The chain links TRBV29-1 to TRBJ2-7, with unresolved D. Germline assignment: CDR1 SQVTM and CDR2 ANQGSEA. Trimming removed 4 bases from V and 5 bases from J, with 9 bases in between. The CDR3 sequence is 11 residues long. The DNA of the CDR3 is TGCAGCGTTGTCGCTGGAGACGAGCAGTACTTC. Protein sequence: CSVVAGDEQYF.

This chain connects TRBV5-4 to TRBJ2-7; TRBD2 is a possible D gene (5 bases). Trimming cost V 3 bases and J 6 bases, with 13 bases left between them. Germline CDR1 and CDR2: SGHNT and YYREEE (reference sequence). The CDR3 extends over 13 amino acids. The CDR3 DNA sequence: TGTGCCAGCAGCTCGGGAACCGCTTTCGAGCAGTACTTC. It is translated as CASSSGTAFEQYF. The whole variable domain, filled in from reference TRBV5-4 and TRBJ2-7, reads ETGVTQSPTHLIKTRGQQVTLRCSSQSGHNTVSWYQQALGQGPQFIFQYYREEENGRGNFPPRFSGLQFPNYSSELNVNALELDDSALYLCASSSGTAFEQYFGPGTRLTVT.

The chain couples TRBV20-1 to TRBJ1-1, with TRBD1 identical over 8 bases. V gave up 0 bases and J gave up 4 bases; unmatched junction bases: 7. The CDR3 runs to 15 residues. CDR1 and CDR2 (germline): DFQATT, SNEGSKA (reference sequence). The CDR3 region is CSARDRTGWGTEAFF. The CDR3 coding sequence is TGCAGTGCTAGAGATAGGACAGGGTGGGGCACTGAAGCTTTCTTT.

The chain couples TRBV12-3 or TRBV12-4 to TRBJ1-1; D is perhaps TRBD1 (6 bases). V lost 7 bases and J lost 7, with 16 bases in between. CDR3 length: 13 amino acids. DNA for the CDR3: TGTGCCAGCACTTCAGGGGTGCCGGGTGAAGCTTTCTTT. As protein: CASTSGVPGEAFF.